These 16 T cell receptor beta chains share one sample of origin, sequenced in a study of blood T cells in healthy people across ages. The use of a sample-barcoded 5' primer and a J-beta primer mix characterized a second PCR of roughly 6 to 11 cycles. TCRdb used MiXCR to reprocess the 5' RACE reads, holding one entry per CDR3 protein. The sample holds hundreds of thousands of distinct CDR3 sequences, roughly 44% seen once. The sample taken for sequencing was blood. The receptors here all came from a man in his sixties in good health.

Only a few counts were recorded for this clonotype. The chain is built from TRBV6-2 or TRBV6-3 and TRBJ2-7; possibly TRBD2 for D (6 bases). Looked up from germline, CDR1 is MNHEY and CDR2 is SVGEGT. The V end lost 6 bases, the J end lost 7 bases, and 22 bases lay between the germline ends. This CDR3 contains 15 residues. In DNA form, the CDR3 reads TGTGCCAGCAGCTACCTCGGAGGGGCCTACAATGAGCAGTACTTC. The encoded protein is CASSYLGGAYNEQYF.

This clonotype was counted a few times. The chain combines TRBV3-1 with TRBJ2-5; 7 bases are shared with TRBD1. Germline CDR1 LGHDT, CDR2 YNNKEL (reference sequence). This CDR3 is built from 13 residues. The J segment lost 2 bases and the V segment lost 8 bases, leaving 5 bases of the junction unmatched. The CDR3 bases are TGTGCCAGCCGGGACAGAACACAAGAGACCCAGTACTTC. The encoded protein is CASRDRTQETQYF.

The chain joins TRBV7-2 to TRBJ2-7; D uncertain. This CDR3 spans 16 amino acids. Germline V gene lookup returns CDR1 SGHTA and CDR2 FQGNSA. Trimming shortened V by 0 bases and J by 0 bases, and 12 bases separated the two germline ends. CDR3 in DNA: TGTGCCAGCAGCTTAGCGGCTGGCGGATACTCCTACGAGCAGTACTTC. Translated: CASSLAAGGYSYEQYF. The whole variable domain, filled in from reference TRBV7-2 and TRBJ2-7, reads GAGVSQSPSNKVTEKGKDVELRCDPISGHTALYWYRQSLGQGLEFLIYFQGNSAPDKSGLPSDRFSAERTGGSVSTLTIQRTQQEDSAVYLCASSLAAGGYSYEQYFGPGTRLTVT.

For the CDR3, the DNA is TGCAGTGCTAGAGATTCTTGGGGGACAGGGTTCACTGGGGCCAACGTCCTGACTTTC. This sequence encodes CSARDSWGTGFTGANVLTF. The chain couples TRBV20-1 to TRBJ2-6, with TRBD1 matching 9 bases. The CDR3 runs to 19 residues. V lost 0 bases and J lost 2; bases outside the gene matches: 11. The V gene's germline CDR1 is DFQATT and CDR2 SNEGSKA (reference sequence).

The V call is TRBV29-1, the J call TRBJ2-2; unclear D gene. Trimming removed 7 bases from V and 6 bases from J, with 12 bases in between. Germline V lookup: CDR1 SQVTM, CDR2 ANQGSEA. The CDR3 has 12 amino acids. As DNA, the CDR3 is TGCAGCGCCTGGGGTGCGGCCGGGGAGCTGTTTTTT. Translating gives CSAWGAAGELFF.

V and J are TRBV12-3 or TRBV12-4 and TRBJ2-7; D perhaps matches TRBD2 (5 bases). Trimming cost V 3 bases and J 6 bases, with 9 bases left between them. The CDR3 is 12 amino acids. As DNA, the CDR3 is TGTGCCAGCAGTTTCGACGGAGGCGAGCAGTACTTC. Protein product: CASSFDGGEQYF.

The J gene is TRBJ1-4, the V gene TRBV12-3 or TRBV12-4; D possibly corresponds to TRBD1 (5 bases). The V gene lost 3 bases and the J gene lost 10 bases, with 15 bases spanning the gap. The CDR3 contains 14 residues. The CDR3 bases are TGTGCCAGCAGTTTGAAGGGTCAGGGCGGAAAACTGTTTTTT. It encodes CASSLKGQGGKLFF.

The chain links TRBV7-2 to TRBJ2-5, with 7 bases identical to TRBD2. Germline-derived CDR1 and CDR2 are SGHTA and FQGNSA. This CDR3 has 13 amino acids. The junction had 6 bases not matched to a gene; V was cut back by 6 bases and J by 5 bases. CDR3 residues: CASRAGGRETQYF. Here the CDR3 DNA reads TGTGCCAGCAGGGCCGGGGGGAGGGAGACCCAGTACTTC.

The chain uses TRBV9 and TRBJ2-7; 8 bases align to TRBD1. V lost 4 bases, J lost 2 bases, and 5 bases stayed unmatched. The CDR3 sequence is 14 residues long. The germline V gene has CDR1 SGDLS and CDR2 YYNGEE. The CDR3, as DNA: TGTGCCAGCAGCCTGAGGGGACAGGCCTACGAGCAGTACTTC. The encoded protein is CASSLRGQAYEQYF.

V and J are TRBV13 and TRBJ2-7; D not resolved. The CDR3 has 14 residues. V shed 5 bases and J shed 0 bases, with 11 bases lying between them. The germline V gene encodes CDR1 PRHDT and CDR2 FYEKMQ (reference sequence). In DNA form, the CDR3 reads TGTGCCAGCAGCACTATAGACACCTCCTACGAGCAGTACTTC. Translated: CASSTIDTSYEQYF.

The chain couples TRBV24-1 to TRBJ2-5; D possibly uses TRBD1 or TRBD2 (5 bases each). The CDR3 consists of 15 residues. Trimming cost V 6 bases and J 2 bases, with 15 bases left between them. Looked up from germline, CDR1 is KGHDR and CDR2 is SFDVKD. The CDR3 loop is CATSPGRTPQETQYF. CDR3 coding DNA: TGTGCCACCAGTCCGGGACGGACACCGCAAGAGACCCAGTACTTC.

This clonotype came up a few times. The chain has TRBV5-1 and TRBJ2-7, with 10 bases identical to TRBD1. The CDR3 loop spans 14 amino acids. Trimming removed 4 bases from V and 7 bases from J; junction bases left unmatched: 8. Germline V gene data show CDR1 as SGHRS and CDR2 as YFSETQ. The CDR3 sequence is CASSIDRGLWEQYF. CDR3 nucleotides: TGCGCCAGCAGCATCGACAGGGGGCTCTGGGAGCAGTACTTC.

The chain is built from TRBV27 and TRBJ2-4; 8 nucleotides align to TRBD2. The DNA end lines up better with TRBJ2-7; the J call may be wrong. CDR1 is MNHEY, CDR2 SMNVEV, per germline (reference sequence). The CDR3 is made up of 17 amino acids. The chain's CDR3 is CASSLTLRGGPFYEQYF. The CDR3 nucleotides read TGTGCCAGCAGTTTAACTTTACGGGGGGGGCCCTTCTACGAGCAGTACTTC.

The genes are TRBV2 and TRBJ1-5, with 7 bases matching TRBD1. The trim removed 8 bases at V and 7 bases at J, leaving 8 bases unmatched. Germline V gives CDR1 SNHLY, CDR2 FYNNEI. This CDR3 has 13 residues. In nucleotides, the CDR3 is TGTGCCAGCGGAATGACAGGGCAACAGCCCCAGCATTTT. Residues: CASGMTGQQPQHF.

V is TRBV9 and J is TRBJ2-1; a weak D match, TRBD1 (6 bases). V was shortened by 2 bases and J by 5 bases, with 11 bases between the two germline ends. The germline V gene has CDR1 SGDLS and CDR2 YYNGEE. The CDR3 loop spans 14 amino acids. As DNA, the CDR3 is TGTGCCAGCAGCGTGGCAGGGGATAACAATGAGCAGTTCTTC. Its translation is CASSVAGDNNEQFF.

The V gene is TRBV6-5, the J gene TRBJ2-1; 9 positions match TRBD2. Trimming removed 0 bases from V and 6 bases from J; junction bases left unmatched: 6. CDR3 length equals 16 residues. Germline-derived CDR1 and CDR2 are MNHEY and SVGAGI. The CDR3 region is CASSYSGLAGFNEQFF. For the CDR3, the DNA is TGTGCCAGCAGTTACTCGGGGCTAGCGGGGTTCAATGAGCAGTTCTTC.